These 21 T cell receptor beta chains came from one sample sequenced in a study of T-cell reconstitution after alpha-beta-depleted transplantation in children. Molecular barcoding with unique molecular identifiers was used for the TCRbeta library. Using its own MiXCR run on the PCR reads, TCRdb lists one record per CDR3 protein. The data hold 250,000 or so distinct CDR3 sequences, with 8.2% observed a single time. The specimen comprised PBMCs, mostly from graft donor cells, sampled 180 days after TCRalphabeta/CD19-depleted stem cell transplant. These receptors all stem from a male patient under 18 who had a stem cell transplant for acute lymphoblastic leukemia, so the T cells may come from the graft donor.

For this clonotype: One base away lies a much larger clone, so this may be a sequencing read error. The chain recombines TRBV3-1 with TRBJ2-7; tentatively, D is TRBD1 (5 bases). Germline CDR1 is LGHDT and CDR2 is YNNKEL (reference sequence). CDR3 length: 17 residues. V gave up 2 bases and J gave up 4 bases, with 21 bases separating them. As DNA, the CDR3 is TGTGCCAGCAGCCAAAGCAGGAAAGGGGTCGGCAAGTACGAGCAGTACTTC. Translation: CASSQSRKGVGKYEQYF.

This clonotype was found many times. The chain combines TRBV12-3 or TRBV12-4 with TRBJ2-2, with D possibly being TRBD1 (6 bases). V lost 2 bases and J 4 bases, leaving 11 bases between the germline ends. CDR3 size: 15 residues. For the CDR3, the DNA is TGTGCCAGCAGTTTACAGGGGATGGGCACCGGGGAGCTGTTTTTT. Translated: CASSLQGMGTGELFF.

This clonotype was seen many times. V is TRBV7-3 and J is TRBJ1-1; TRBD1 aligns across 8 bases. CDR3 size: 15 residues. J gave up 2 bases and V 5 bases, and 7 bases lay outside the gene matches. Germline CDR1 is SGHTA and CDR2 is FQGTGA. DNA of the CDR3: TGTGCCAGCAGCCGGACAGGGAGAAGTAACACTGAAGCTTTCTTT. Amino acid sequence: CASSRTGRSNTEAFF.

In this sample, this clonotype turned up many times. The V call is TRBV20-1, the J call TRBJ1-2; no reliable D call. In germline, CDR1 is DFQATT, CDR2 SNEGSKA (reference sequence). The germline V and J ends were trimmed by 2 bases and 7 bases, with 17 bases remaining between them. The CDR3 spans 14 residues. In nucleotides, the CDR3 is TGCAGTGCTAGACTGGAGGTTAAGGTTTTTGGCTACACCTTC. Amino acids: CSARLEVKVFGYTF.

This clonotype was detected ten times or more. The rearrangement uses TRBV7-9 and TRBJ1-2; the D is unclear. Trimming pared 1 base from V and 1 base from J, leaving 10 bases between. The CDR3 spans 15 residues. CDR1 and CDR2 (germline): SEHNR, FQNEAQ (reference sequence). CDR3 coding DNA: TGTGCCAGCAGCTTAGAGAGGAGCCTTAACTATGGCTACACCTTC. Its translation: CASSLERSLNYGYTF.

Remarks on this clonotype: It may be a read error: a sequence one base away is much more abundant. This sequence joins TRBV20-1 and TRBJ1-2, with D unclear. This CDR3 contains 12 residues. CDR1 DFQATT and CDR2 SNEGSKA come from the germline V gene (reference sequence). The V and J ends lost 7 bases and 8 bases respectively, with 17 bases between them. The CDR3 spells CSGSEPRGGYTF. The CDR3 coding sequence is TGCAGTGGTTCCGAGCCCCGAGGGGGCTACACCTTC.

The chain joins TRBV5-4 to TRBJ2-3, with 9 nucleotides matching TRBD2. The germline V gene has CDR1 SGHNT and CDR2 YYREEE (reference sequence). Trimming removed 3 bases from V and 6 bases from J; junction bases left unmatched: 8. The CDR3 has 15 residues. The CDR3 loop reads CASSWTSAGADTQYF. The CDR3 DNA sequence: TGTGCCAGCAGCTGGACTAGCGCCGGGGCGGATACGCAGTATTTT.

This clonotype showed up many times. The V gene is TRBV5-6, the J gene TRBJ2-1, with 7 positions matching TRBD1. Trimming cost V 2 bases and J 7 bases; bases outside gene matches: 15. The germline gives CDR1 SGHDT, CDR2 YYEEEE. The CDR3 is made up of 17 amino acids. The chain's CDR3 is CASSLGDRVVRRNEQFF. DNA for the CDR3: TGTGCCAGCAGCTTAGGAGACAGGGTCGTCCGAAGGAATGAGCAGTTCTTC.

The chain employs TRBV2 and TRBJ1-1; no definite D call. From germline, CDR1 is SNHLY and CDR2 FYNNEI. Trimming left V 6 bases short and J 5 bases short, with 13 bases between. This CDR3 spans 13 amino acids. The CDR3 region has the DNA TGTGCCAGCAGGGAGGGTCGGGGAACTGAAGCTTTCTTT. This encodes CASREGRGTEAFF.

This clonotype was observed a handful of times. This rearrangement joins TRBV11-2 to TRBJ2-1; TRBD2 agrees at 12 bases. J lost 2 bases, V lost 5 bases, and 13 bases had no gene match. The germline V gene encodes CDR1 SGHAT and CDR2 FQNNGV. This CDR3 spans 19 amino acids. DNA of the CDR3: TGTGCCAGCAGCCGAACACCTCTAGCGGGAGGGGGGGCCTACAATGAGCAGTTCTTC. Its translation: CASSRTPLAGGGAYNEQFF. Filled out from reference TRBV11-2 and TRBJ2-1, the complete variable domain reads EAGVAQSPRYKIIEKRQSVAFWCNPISGHATLYWYQQILGQGPKLLIQFQNNGVVDDSQLPKDRFSAERLKGVDSTLKIQPAKLEDSAVYLCASSRTPLAGGGAYNEQFFGPGTRLTVL.

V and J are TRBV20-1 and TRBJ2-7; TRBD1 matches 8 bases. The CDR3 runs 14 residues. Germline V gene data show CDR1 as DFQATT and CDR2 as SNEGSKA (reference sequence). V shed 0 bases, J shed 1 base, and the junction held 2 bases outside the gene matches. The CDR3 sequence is CSARDTGGSYEQYF. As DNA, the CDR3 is TGCAGTGCTAGAGACACAGGGGGTTCCTACGAGCAGTACTTC.

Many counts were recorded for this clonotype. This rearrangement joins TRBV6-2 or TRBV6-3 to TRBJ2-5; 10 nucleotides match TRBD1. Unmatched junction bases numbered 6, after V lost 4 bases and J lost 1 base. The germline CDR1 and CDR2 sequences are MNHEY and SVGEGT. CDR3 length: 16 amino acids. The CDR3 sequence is CASSWDRGWIQETQYF. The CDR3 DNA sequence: TGTGCCAGCAGTTGGGACAGGGGATGGATCCAAGAGACCCAGTACTTC.

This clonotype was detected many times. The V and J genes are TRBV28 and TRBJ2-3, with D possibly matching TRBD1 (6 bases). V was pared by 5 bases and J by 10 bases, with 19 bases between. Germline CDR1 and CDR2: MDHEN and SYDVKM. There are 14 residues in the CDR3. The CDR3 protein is CASSVNDRIEAQYF. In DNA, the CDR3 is TGTGCCAGCAGTGTAAACGACAGGATCGAGGCGCAGTATTTT.

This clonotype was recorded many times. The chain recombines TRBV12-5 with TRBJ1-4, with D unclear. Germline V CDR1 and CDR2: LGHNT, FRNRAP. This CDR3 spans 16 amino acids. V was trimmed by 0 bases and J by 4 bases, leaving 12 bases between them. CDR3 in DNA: TGTGCTAGTGGTTTGGTAGACTACGGCTATAATGAAAAACTGTTTTTT. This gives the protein CASGLVDYGYNEKLFF.

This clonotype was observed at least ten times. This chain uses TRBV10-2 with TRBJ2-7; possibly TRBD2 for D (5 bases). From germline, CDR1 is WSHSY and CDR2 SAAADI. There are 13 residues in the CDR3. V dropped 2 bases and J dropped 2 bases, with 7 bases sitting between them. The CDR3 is CASSERGTYEQYF. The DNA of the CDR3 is TGCGCCAGCAGTGAGCGGGGTACCTACGAGCAGTACTTC.

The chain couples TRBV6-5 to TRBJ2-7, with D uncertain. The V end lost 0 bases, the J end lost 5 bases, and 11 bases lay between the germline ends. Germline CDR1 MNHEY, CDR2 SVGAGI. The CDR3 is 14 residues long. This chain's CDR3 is CASSYSWGSHEQYF. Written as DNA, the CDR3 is TGTGCCAGCAGTTACTCATGGGGTTCCCACGAGCAGTACTTC.

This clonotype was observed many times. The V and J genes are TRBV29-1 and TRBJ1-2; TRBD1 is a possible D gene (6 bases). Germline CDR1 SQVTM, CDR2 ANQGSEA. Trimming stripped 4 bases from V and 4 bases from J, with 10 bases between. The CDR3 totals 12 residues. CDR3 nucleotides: TGCAGCGTTGGGGACATCACCTATGGCTACACCTTC. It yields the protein CSVGDITYGYTF.

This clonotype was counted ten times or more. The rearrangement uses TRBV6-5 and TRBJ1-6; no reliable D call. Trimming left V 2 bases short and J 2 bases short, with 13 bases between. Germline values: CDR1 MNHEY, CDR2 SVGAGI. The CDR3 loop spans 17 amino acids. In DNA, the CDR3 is TGTGCCAGCAGTTACATCAACCCCGTGGCCTATAATTCACCCCTCCACTTT. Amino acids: CASSYINPVAYNSPLHF.

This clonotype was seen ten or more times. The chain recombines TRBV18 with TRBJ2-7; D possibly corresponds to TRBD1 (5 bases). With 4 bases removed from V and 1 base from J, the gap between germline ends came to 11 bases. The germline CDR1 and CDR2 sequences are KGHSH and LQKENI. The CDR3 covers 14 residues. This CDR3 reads CASSRTTASYEQYF. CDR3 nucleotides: TGTGCCAGCTCACGAACGACAGCTTCCTACGAGCAGTACTTC.

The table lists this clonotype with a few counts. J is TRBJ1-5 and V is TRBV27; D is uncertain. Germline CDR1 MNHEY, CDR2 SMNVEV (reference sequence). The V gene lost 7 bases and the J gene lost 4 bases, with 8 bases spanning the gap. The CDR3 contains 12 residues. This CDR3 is CASKTGNQPQHF. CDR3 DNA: TGTGCCAGCAAGACGGGAAATCAGCCCCAGCATTTT.

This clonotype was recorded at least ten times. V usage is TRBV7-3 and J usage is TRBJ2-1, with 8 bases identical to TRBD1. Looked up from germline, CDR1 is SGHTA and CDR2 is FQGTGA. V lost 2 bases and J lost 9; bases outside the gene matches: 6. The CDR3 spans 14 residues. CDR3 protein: CASSLGRGLAEQFF. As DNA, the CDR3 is TGTGCCAGCAGCTTAGGCAGGGGGCTAGCTGAGCAGTTCTTC.